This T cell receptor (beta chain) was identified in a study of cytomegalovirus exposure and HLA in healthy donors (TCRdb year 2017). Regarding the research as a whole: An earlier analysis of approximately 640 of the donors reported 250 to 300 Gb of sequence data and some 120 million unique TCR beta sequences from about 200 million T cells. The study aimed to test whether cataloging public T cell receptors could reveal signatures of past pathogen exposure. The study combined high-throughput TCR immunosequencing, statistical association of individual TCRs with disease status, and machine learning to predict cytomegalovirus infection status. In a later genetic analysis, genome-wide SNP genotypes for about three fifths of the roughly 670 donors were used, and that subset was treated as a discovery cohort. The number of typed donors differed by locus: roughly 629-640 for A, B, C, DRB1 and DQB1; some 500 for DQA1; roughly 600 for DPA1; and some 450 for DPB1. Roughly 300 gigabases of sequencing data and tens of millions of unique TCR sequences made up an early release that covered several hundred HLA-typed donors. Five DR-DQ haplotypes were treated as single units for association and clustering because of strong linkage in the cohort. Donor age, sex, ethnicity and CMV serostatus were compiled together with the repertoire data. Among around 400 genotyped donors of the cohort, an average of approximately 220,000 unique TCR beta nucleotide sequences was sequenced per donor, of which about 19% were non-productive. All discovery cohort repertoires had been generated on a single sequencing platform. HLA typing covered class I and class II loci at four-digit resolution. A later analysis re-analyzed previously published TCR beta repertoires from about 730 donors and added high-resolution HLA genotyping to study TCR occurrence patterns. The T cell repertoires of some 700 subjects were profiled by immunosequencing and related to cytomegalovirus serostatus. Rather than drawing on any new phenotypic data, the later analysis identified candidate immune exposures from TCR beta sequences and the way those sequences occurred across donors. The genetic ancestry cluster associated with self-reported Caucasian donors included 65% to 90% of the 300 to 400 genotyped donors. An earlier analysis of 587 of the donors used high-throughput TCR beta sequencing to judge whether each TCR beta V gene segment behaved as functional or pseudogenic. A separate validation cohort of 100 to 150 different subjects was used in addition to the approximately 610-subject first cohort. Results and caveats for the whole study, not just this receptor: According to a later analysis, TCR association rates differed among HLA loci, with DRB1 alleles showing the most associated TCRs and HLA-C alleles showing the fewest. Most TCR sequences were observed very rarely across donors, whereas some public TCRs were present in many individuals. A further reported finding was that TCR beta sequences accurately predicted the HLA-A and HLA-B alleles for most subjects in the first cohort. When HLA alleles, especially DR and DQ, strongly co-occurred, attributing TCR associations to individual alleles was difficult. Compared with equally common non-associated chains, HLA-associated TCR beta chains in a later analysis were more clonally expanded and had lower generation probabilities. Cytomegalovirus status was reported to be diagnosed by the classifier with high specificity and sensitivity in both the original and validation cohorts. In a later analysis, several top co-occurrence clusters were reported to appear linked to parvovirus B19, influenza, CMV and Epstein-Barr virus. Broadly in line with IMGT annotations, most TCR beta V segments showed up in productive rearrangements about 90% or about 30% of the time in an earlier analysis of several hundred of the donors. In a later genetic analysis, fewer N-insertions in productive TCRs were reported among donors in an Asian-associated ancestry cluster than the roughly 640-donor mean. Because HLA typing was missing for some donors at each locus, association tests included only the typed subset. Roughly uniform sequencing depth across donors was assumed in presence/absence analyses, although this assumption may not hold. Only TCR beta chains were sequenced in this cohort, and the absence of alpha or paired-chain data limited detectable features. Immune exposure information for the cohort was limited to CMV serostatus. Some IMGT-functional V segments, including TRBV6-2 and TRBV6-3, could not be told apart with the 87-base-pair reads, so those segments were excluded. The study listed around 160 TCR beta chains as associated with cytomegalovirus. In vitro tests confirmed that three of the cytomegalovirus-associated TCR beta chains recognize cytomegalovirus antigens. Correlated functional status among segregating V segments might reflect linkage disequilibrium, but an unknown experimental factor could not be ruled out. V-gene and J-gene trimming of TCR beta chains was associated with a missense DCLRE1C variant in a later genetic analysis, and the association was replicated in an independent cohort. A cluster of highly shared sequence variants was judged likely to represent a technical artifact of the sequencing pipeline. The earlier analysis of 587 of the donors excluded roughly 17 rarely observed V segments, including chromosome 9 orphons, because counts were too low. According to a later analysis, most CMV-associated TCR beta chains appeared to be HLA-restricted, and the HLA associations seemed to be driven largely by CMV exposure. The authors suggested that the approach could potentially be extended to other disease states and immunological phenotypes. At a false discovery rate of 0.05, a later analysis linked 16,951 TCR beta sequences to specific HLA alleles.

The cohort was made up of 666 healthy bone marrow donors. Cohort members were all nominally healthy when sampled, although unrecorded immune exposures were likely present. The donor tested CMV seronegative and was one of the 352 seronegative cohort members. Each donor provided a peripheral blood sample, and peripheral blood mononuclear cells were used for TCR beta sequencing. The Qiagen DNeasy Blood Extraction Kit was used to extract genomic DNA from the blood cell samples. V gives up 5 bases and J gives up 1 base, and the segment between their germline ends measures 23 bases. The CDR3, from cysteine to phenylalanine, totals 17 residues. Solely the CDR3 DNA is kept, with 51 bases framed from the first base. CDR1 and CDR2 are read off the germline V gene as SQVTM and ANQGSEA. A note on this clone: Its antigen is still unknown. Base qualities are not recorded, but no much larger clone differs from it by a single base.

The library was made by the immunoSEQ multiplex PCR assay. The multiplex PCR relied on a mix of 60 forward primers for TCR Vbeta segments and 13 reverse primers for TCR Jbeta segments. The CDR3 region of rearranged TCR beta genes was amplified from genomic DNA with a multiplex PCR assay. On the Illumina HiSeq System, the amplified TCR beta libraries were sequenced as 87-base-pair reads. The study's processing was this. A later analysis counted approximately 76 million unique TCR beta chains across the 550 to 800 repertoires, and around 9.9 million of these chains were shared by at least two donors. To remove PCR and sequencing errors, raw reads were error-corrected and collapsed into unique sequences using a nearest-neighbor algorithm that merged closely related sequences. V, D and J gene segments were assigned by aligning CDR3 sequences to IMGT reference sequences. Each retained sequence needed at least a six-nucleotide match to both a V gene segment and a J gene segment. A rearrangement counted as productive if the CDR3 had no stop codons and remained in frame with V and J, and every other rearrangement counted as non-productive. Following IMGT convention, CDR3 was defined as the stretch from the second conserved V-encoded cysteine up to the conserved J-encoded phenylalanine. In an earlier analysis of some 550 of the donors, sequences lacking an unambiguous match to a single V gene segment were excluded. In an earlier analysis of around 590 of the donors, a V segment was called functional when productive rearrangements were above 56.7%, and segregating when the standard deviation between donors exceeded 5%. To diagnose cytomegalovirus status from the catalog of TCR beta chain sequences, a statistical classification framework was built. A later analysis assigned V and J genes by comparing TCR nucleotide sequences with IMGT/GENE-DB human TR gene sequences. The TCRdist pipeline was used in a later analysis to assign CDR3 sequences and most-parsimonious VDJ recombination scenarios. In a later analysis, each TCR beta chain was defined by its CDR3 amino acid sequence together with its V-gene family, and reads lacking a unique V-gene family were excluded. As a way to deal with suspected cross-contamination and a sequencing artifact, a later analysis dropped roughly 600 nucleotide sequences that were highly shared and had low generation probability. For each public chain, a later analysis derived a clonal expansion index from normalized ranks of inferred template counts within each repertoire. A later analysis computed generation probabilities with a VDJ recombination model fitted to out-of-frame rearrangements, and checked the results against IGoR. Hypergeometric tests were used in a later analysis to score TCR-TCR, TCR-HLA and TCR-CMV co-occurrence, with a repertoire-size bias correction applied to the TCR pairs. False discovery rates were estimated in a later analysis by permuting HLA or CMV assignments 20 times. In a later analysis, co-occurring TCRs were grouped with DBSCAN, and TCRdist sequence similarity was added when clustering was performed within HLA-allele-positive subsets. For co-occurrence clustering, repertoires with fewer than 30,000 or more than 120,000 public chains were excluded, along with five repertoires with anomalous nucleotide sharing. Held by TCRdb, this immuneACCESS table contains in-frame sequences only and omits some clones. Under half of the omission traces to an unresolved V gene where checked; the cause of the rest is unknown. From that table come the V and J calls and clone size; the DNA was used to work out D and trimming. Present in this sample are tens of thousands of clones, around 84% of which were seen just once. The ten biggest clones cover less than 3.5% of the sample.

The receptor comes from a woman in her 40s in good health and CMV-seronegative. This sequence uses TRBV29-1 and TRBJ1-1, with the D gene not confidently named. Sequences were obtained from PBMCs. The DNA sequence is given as TGCAGCGTTTTTGAGGATGATGGTTCAATTTGGAACACTGAAGCTTTCTTT. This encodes CSVFEDDGSIWNTEAFF.